These 19 T cell receptor beta chains were sequenced from one sample in a study of shared clonotypes between healthy human individuals. Generated by immunoSEQ multiplex PCR, the TCRdb table keeps only in-frame clones and is missing some. The profile covers some 2,000,000 clones, with almost 96% appearing a single time and less than 0.15% taken by the ten largest. The sequenced material came from naive CD4+ T cells sorted from blood. The sample's subset: CD45RA+ positively selected. Receptors were obtained from a man in his late teens or twenties in good health.

This clone was seen a single time. The rearrangement links TRBV4-1 to TRBJ1-3, with D tentatively TRBD1 (6 bases). This CDR3 comprises 17 residues. Germline assignment: CDR1 MGHRA and CDR2 YSYEKL. V shed 3 bases and J shed 0 bases, with 15 bases lying between them. As DNA, the CDR3 is TGCGCCAGCAGCCAGGGGGGGACAACCCGCTCTGGAAACACCATATATTTT. Encoded protein: CASSQGGTTRSGNTIYF.

On this clone itself: The sample contains more than one DNA sequence encoding this CDR3. The chain links TRBV6-6 to TRBJ1-5; D is possibly TRBD1 (5 bases). V lost 1 base to trimming and J lost 4 bases, with 11 bases between them. The CDR3 totals 15 residues. Germline V lookup: CDR1 MNHNY, CDR2 SVGAGI (reference sequence). The CDR3 DNA sequence: TGTGCCAGCAGTTACTTGGGGGGTGGGAATCAGCCCCAGCATTTT. Its translation: CASSYLGGGNQPQHF.

This sequence joins TRBV5-1 and TRBJ1-4, with D unresolved. CDR3 length equals 13 residues. V was clipped by 4 bases and J by 5 bases, with 9 bases between them. Germline CDR1 and CDR2: SGHRS and YFSETQ. In nucleotides, the CDR3 is TGCGCCAGCAGCAATGAGCTGAATGAAAAACTGTTTTTT. Protein product: CASSNELNEKLFF.

This chain joins TRBV11-2 and TRBJ1-2; 7 bases are shared with TRBD1. Germline trimming cut 0 bases from V and 5 bases from J; bases unmatched to any gene: 6. This CDR3 is 15 amino acids long. Per germline, CDR1 SGHAT and CDR2 FQNNGV. The CDR3 sequence: CASSLDGTAVYGYTF. In DNA form, the CDR3 reads TGTGCCAGCAGCTTAGACGGGACAGCAGTTTATGGCTACACCTTC.

This clone is a singleton in its sample. The chain combines TRBV7-9 with TRBJ1-2; D gene ambiguous. Trimming pared 0 bases from V and 0 bases from J, leaving 11 bases between. Germline lookup yields CDR1 SEHNR and CDR2 FQNEAQ (reference sequence). The length of the CDR3 is 16 residues. The CDR3 DNA sequence: TGTGCCAGCAGCTTAGCCTTGGTCAGCCCTAACTATGGCTACACCTTC. Amino acid sequence: CASSLALVSPNYGYTF.

The chain couples TRBV11-3 to TRBJ2-3; 7 nucleotides line up with TRBD1. V was clipped by 1 base and J by 4 bases; unmatched bases: 2. Germline lookup yields CDR1 SGHNT and CDR2 YENEEA. CDR3 length: 14 residues. CDR3 nucleotide sequence: TGTGCCAGCAGCTTAGGGCAGGGGGCAGATACGCAGTATTTT. Protein product: CASSLGQGADTQYF.

J is TRBJ2-3 and V is TRBV4-1; D may be TRBD1 (7 bases). V was cut by 3 bases and J by 4 bases, with 20 bases left in between. CDR1 is MGHRA, CDR2 YSYEKL, per germline. This CDR3 is built from 17 residues. CDR3 sequence: CASSQTTGQGGSDTQYF. As DNA, the CDR3 is TGCGCCAGCAGCCAGACAACGGGGCAGGGGGGATCAGATACGCAGTATTTT.

The genes are TRBV5-1 and TRBJ2-3; D perhaps matches TRBD1 (6 bases). V lost 3 bases, J lost 6 bases, and 11 bases lay in between. Germline-derived CDR1 and CDR2 are SGHRS and YFSETQ. CDR3 length: 13 amino acids. The CDR3 sequence is CASSSGEWDTQYF. The CDR3 nucleotides read TGCGCCAGCAGCTCAGGGGAGTGGGATACGCAGTATTTT.

As regards this clone: Given the absence of the conserved phenylalanine or tryptophan at the CDR3 end, a read error is likely. The chain couples TRBV4-1 to TRBJ1-6; no reliable D call. The end of the DNA is better explained by TRBJ2-2, so the J call may be wrong. Germline V lookup: CDR1 MGHRA, CDR2 YSYEKL. The CDR3 has 10 amino acids. The CDR3 DNA reads as TGCGCCAGCAGCCCCCCGGACCTGTTTGTT. Its protein product is CASSPPDLFV.

This chain joins TRBV20-1 and TRBJ2-3; D may be TRBD1 or TRBD2 (5 bases each). The CDR3 covers 11 residues. CDR1 is DFQATT and CDR2 is SNEGSKA in the germline V gene (reference sequence). The CDR3 DNA reads TGCGCAATCGGGGCCCCCGATACGCAGTATTTT. It is translated as CAIGAPDTQYF.

The J gene is TRBJ1-4, the V gene TRBV25-1, with D uncertain. The CDR3 has 13 residues. The germline V gene has CDR1 MGHDK and CDR2 SYGVNS. Trimming removed 5 bases at V and 7 bases at J, with 11 bases between. The CDR3 loop reads CASSLISGEKLFF. In DNA, the CDR3 is TGTGCCAGCAGTCTAATTTCGGGTGAAAAACTGTTTTTT.

The chain employs TRBV11-2 and TRBJ2-1; D call uncertain. The CDR3 spans 16 residues. Trimming cost V 3 bases and J 4 bases, with 16 bases left between them. Per the germline V gene, CDR1 is SGHAT and CDR2 is FQNNGV. CDR3 region: CASSFPALPIYNEQFF. CDR3 sequence (DNA): TGTGCCAGCAGCTTTCCCGCCCTGCCTATATACAATGAGCAGTTCTTC.

The genes are TRBV4-1 and TRBJ1-6, with D possibly being TRBD1 (5 bases). Looked up from germline, CDR1 is MGHRA and CDR2 is YSYEKL. The CDR3 is 15 amino acids. V dropped 5 bases and J dropped 6 bases, with 14 bases sitting between them. In DNA, the CDR3 is TGCGCCAGCAGCTTCGAGACGGGGGTTAATTCACCCCTCCACTTT. Amino acids: CASSFETGVNSPLHF.

The chain is built from TRBV2 and TRBJ1-2; D unresolved. CDR3 length equals 16 residues. V lost 2 bases and J 0 bases, leaving 13 bases between the germline ends. Germline CDR1 reads SNHLY; CDR2 reads FYNNEI. In nucleotides, the CDR3 is TGTGCCAGCAGTGAAATGGGATCTGCCCCTAACTATGGCTACACCTTC. Protein: CASSEMGSAPNYGYTF.

The chain has TRBV12-5 and TRBJ2-1; tentatively, D is TRBD2 (6 bases). From germline, CDR1 is LGHNT and CDR2 FRNRAP. V lost 4 bases and J 3 bases, leaving 13 bases between the germline ends. The CDR3 has 15 residues. CDR3 sequence reads: CASGSPGTHYNEQFF. In DNA form, the CDR3 reads TGTGCTAGTGGTTCACCCGGGACTCACTACAATGAGCAGTTCTTC.

V and J are TRBV5-6 and TRBJ2-6; 8 bases are a match to TRBD1. CDR3 length equals 16 residues. Germline CDR1 and CDR2: SGHDT and YYEEEE. V gave up 4 bases and J gave up 2 bases; unmatched junction bases: 5. This CDR3 is CASSRPTGAGANVLTF. The CDR3 DNA reads TGTGCCAGCAGCCGACCGACAGGGGCTGGGGCCAACGTCCTGACTTTC.

The chain carries TRBV7-8 and TRBJ2-3; 9 bases fit TRBD1. CDR1 and CDR2 from the germline V gene are SGHVS and FQNEAQ. The V segment lost 5 bases and the J segment 0 bases; nucleotides outside the gene matches: 6. CDR3 length equals 16 residues. This chain's CDR3 is CASSTTGGYSTDTQYF. The CDR3 DNA is TGTGCCAGCAGCACTACAGGGGGCTATAGCACAGATACGCAGTATTTT.

The chain carries TRBV2 and TRBJ1-4, with TRBD1 identical over 7 bases. The V segment lost 6 bases and the J segment 5 bases; nucleotides outside the gene matches: 3. The CDR3 runs to 13 residues. The germline V gene has CDR1 SNHLY and CDR2 FYNNEI. The CDR3 sequence: CASSRDSNEKLFF. The CDR3 bases are TGTGCCAGCAGCCGGGACAGCAATGAAAAACTGTTTTTT.

A remark on this clone: Different DNA sequences within this sample yield the same CDR3. The chain employs TRBV11-2 and TRBJ2-7; TRBD2 agrees at 14 bases. This CDR3 has 14 amino acids. V lost 5 bases, J lost 6 bases, and 3 bases stayed unmatched. Germline V gene sequence: CDR1 SGHAT, CDR2 FQNNGV. In DNA, the CDR3 is TGTGCCAGCAGCCCGGGACTAGCGGGAGTCGAGCAGTACTTC. Protein: CASSPGLAGVEQYF.